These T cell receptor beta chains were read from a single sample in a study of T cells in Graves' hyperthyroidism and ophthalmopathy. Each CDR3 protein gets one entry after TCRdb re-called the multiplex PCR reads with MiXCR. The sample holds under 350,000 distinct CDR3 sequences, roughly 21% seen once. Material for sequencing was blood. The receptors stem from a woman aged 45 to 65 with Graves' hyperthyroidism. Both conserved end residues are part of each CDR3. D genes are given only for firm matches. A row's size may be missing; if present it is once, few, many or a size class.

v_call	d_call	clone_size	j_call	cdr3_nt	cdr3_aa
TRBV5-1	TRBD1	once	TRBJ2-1	TGCGCCAGCAGCTCCGGGACAGATTACAATGAGCAGTTCTTC	CASSSGTDYNEQFF
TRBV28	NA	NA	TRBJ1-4	TGTGCCAGCAGTTTATCCCCAGTGAGCGCTGGCCCAACTAATGAAAAACTGTTTTTT	CASSLSPVSAGPTNEKLFF
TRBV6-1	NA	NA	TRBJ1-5	TGTGCCAGTACGGAGAGGAGCAATCAGCCCCAGCATTTT	CASTERSNQPQHF
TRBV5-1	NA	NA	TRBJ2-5	TGCGCCAGCAGCTTGGACGGGGCCCTCCAAGAGACCCAGTACTTC	CASSLDGALQETQYF
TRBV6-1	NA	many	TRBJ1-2	TGTGCCAGCAGTGAAACATGGATAGCTAACTATGGCTACACCTTC	CASSETWIANYGYTF
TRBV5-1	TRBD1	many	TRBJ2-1	TGCGCCAGCAGCTTGGCGGGACAGGGATACAATGAGCAGTTCTTC	CASSLAGQGYNEQFF
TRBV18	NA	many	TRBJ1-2	TGTGCCAGCTCCGATGCTGTCTATGGCTACACCTTC	CASSDAVYGYTF
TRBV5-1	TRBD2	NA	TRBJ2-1	TGCGCCAGCAGCTTGCAGGAGAGGAAGACTAGCGGGACCTACAATGAGCAGTTCTTC	CASSLQERKTSGTYNEQFF
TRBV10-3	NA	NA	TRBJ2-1	TGTGCCATCAGTGAGATGGGGGGATTTGGGACGACCAATGAGCAGTTCTTC	CAISEMGGFGTTNEQFF
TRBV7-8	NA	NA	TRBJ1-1	TGTGCCAGCAGCCTCAGGGGACAAGCTGAAGCTTTCTTT	CASSLRGQAEAFF
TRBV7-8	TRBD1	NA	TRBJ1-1	TGTGCCAGCAGCACTAGCTTGGACAGGTCGGGTGGATCTTTCTTT	CASSTSLDRSGGSFF
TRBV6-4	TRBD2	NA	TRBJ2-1	TGTGCCAGCAGGGATCATAGCGGGGGGGCCGTCGATGAGCAGTTCTTC	CASRDHSGGAVDEQFF
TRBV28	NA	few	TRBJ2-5	TGTGCCAGCAGCCCCTCGGCATGGACAGAGACCCAGTACTTC	CASSPSAWTETQYF
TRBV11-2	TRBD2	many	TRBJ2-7	TGTGCCAGCAGCTTAGCCCTCGAGTCAGCGGGGGGGCGGCAGTACTTC	CASSLALESAGGRQYF
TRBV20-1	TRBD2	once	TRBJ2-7	TGCAGTGCTAATTGGATTAGCGGGTTTACCTACGAGCAGTACTTC	CSANWISGFTYEQYF
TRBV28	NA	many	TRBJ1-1	TGTGCCAGCAGTCCAGCGGGCGGGGGGCAGGGGAACACTGAAGCTTTCTTT	CASSPAGGGQGNTEAFF
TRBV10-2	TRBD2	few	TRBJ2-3	TGCGCCAGCAGTGTGGGGAGGGTTACAGATACGCAGTATTTT	CASSVGRVTDTQYF
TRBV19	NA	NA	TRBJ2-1	TGTGCCAGTAGTTCGCAGCCTTTAATTGAGCAGTTCTTC	CASSSQPLIEQFF
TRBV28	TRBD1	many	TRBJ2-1	TGTGCCGGGCCGGGACAGGGGTTAAAACTCACCTACAATGAGCAGTTCTTC	CAGPGQGLKLTYNEQFF
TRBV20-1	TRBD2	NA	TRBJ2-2	TGCAGTGCTAGCCGGGGGGGGGGCCGCACCGGGGAGCTGTTTTTT	CSASRGGGRTGELFF
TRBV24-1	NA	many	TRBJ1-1	TGTGCCACCAGTGATGGAGGTGAAGCTTTCTTT	CATSDGGEAFF
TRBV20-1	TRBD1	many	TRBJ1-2	TGCAGTGCTAAAGGGACAGCTAACTATGGCTACACCTTC	CSAKGTANYGYTF
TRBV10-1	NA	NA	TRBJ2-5	TGCGCCAGCAGTGATTCGACGGAAGAGACCCAGTACTTC	CASSDSTEETQYF
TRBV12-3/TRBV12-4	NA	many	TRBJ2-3	TGTGCCAGCAGTGTCGACAGCACAGATACGCAGTATTTT	CASSVDSTDTQYF
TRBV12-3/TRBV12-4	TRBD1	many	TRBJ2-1	TGTGCCAGCAGATCCGGGACAGGACCCTACAATGAGCAGTTCTTC	CASRSGTGPYNEQFF
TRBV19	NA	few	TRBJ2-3	TGTGCCAGTAGTATCGGGGCTGCTTCTGGCGCAGATACGCAGTATTTT	CASSIGAASGADTQYF
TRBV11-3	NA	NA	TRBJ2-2	TGTGCCAGCAGCTTAGAGTCGGGATCTTCTGGGGAGCTGTTTTTT	CASSLESGSSGELFF
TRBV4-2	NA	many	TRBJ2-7	TGTGCCAGCAGCCAAGATGGACAGCCCTACGAGCAGTACTTC	CASSQDGQPYEQYF
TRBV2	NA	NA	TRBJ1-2	TGTGCCAGCAGGGACGCGCGGCAGGGCTACACCTTC	CASRDARQGYTF
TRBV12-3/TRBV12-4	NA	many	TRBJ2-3	TGTGCCAGCAAAACGTCCGTGGGGTCCACAGATACGCAGTATTTT	CASKTSVGSTDTQYF
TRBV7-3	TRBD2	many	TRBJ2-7	TGTGCCAGCAGCGCAGGGGTTCGACTAGCGGCCAGAAGCGAGCAGTACTTC	CASSAGVRLAARSEQYF
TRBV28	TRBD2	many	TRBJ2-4	TGTGCCAGCAGTTCACTAGCTAGCGGGGGCAAAAACATTCAGTACTTC	CASSSLASGGKNIQYF
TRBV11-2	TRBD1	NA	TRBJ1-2	TGTGCCAGCAGCTTAGGACAGGGGTCTACCCCCTATGGCTACACCTTC	CASSLGQGSTPYGYTF
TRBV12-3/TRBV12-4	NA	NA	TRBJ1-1	TGTGCCAGCAGTTTACTTCGCGGGGGTAGGCCCACTGAAGCTTTCTTT	CASSLLRGGRPTEAFF
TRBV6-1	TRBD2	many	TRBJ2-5	TGTGCCAGCAGCTCGGAGAAGGCGGGAGGCCAAGAGACCCAGTACTTC	CASSSEKAGGQETQYF
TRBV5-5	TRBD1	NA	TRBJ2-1	TGTGCCAGCAGCAAGGGGACAGATCCATCCTACAATGAGCAGTTCTTC	CASSKGTDPSYNEQFF
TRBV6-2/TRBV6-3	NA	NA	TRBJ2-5	TGTGCCAGCAGTTACTCGACCCCGGGGACCCAGTACTTC	CASSYSTPGTQYF
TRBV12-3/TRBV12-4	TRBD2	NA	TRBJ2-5	TGTGCCAGCAGCCAAGCGGGGACTAGCGAAGAGACCCAGTACTTC	CASSQAGTSEETQYF
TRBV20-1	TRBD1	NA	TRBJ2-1	TGCAGCACAGGACAGGGGACTCTCTACAATGAGCAGTTCTTC	CSTGQGTLYNEQFF
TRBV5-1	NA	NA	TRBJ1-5	TGCGCCAGCAGCTTGGATCCCTATCAGCCCCAGCATTTT	CASSLDPYQPQHF
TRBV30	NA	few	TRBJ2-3	TGTGCCTGGAGTGGGGCAGGGGGTGGGGCGGGAACTAGCACAGATACGCAGTATTTT	CAWSGAGGGAGTSTDTQYF
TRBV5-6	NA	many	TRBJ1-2	TGTGCCAGCAGCTTGGCCAGGGGCGCTGGCTACACCTTC	CASSLARGAGYTF
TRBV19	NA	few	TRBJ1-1	TGTGCCAGTAGTATAAGGAGGGGCCCCACTGAAGCTTTCTTT	CASSIRRGPTEAFF